One T cell receptor (beta chain) is described in this entry. Its target is unknown. One entry per CDR3 protein results from TCRdb running MiXCR on the reads. The sample lists 450,000 to 650,000 distinct CDR3 sequences, approximately 26% occurring once. The record originates from a study of T cell repertoires in cytomegalovirus infection. Across the study: Through public TCR beta signatures, both CMV infection and matching HLA type were indicated. Study conclusions and caveats: What dominated the ex vivo response were HLA-C-restricted CMV-specific TCR beta clonotypes. CMV carriers with the relevant HLA were identified by cumulative public TCR beta family frequency.

The CDR3 has 15 residues. In germline, CDR1 is KGHDR, CDR2 SFDVKD. V was clipped by 3 bases and J by 2 bases, with 11 bases between them. The chain employs TRBV24-1 and TRBJ2-3; the D gene is possibly TRBD1 (5 bases). The sequence was obtained from a human donor in good health (CMV status not recorded). Some clones in this sample may be carry-over from other donors' samples. Sequencing was carried out using PBMCs. CDR3 sequence reads: CATSDQTEFTDTQYF. Here the CDR3 DNA reads TGTGCCACCAGTGATCAGACAGAGTTCACAGATACGCAGTATTTT.